The 9 T cell receptor beta chains below all came from one sample that was sequenced in a study of control samples from healthy donors and cancer patients. Data came from immunoSEQ multiplex PCR; TCRdb stores just in-frame clones and leaves some out. The sample carries some 190,000 clones, about nine tenths recorded once. The sample taken for sequencing was blood. These receptors were collected from a man between 25 and 39 years old in good health.

This clone was detected only once. This chain links TRBV6-5 with TRBJ1-1, with D possibly matching TRBD1 (6 bases). The CDR3 is made up of 14 amino acids. V dropped 5 bases and J dropped 3 bases, with 13 bases sitting between them. The V gene's germline CDR1 is MNHEY and CDR2 SVGAGI. The DNA of the CDR3 is TGTGCCAGCAGTCTCCGGGACATTGACACTGAAGCTTTCTTT. Translating gives CASSLRDIDTEAFF.

The rearrangement uses TRBV5-1 and TRBJ2-1; 7 bases line up with TRBD2. CDR1 and CDR2 (germline): SGHRS, YFSETQ. The CDR3 spans 16 residues. Trimming took 0 bases from V and 0 from J; bases not matched to a gene: 3. The CDR3 nucleotides read TGCGCCAGCAGCTTGGGTGGACTAGACTCCTACAATGAGCAGTTCTTC. Amino acids: CASSLGGLDSYNEQFF.

The chain combines TRBV19 with TRBJ2-5; D may be TRBD2 (6 bases). The CDR3 has 17 amino acids. Per the germline V gene, CDR1 is LNHDA and CDR2 is SQIVND (reference sequence). With 2 bases removed from V and 0 bases from J, the gap between germline ends came to 16 bases. This CDR3 is CASSILAHLTNQETQYF. CDR3 DNA sequence: TGTGCCAGTAGTATACTAGCGCACCTCACTAACCAAGAGACCCAGTACTTC.

The CDR3: CASSIAGALGDTQYF. The CDR3 nucleotides are TGTGCCAGTAGTATCGCCGGGGCCCTGGGAGATACGCAGTATTTT. The V gene is TRBV19, the J gene TRBJ2-3; either TRBD1 or TRBD2 may fit D (5 bases each). Trimming left V 3 bases short and J 5 bases short, with 15 bases between. The germline gives CDR1 LNHDA, CDR2 SQIVND (reference sequence). The CDR3 contains 15 residues. Variable domain in full (rest from reference TRBV19 and TRBJ2-3): DGGITQSPKYLFRKEGQNVTLSCEQNLNHDAMYWYRQDPGQGLRLIYYSQIVNDFQKGDIAEGYSVSREKKESFPLTVTSAQKNPTAFYLCASSIAGALGDTQYFGPGTRLTVL.

This rearrangement joins TRBV25-1 to TRBJ1-6; D gene unclear. The CDR3 contains 13 residues. From germline, CDR1 is MGHDK and CDR2 SYGVNS. V was clipped by 4 bases and J by 5 bases, with 6 bases between them. The CDR3, as DNA: TGTGCCAGCAGTGGTGACAATAATTCACCCCTCCACTTT. The encoded protein is CASSGDNNSPLHF.

This CDR3 reads CASSSRAGRRYGYTF. CDR3 sequence (DNA): TGTGCCAGCAGCTCTAGAGCCGGCAGGCGCTATGGCTACACCTTC. The chain is built from TRBV16 and TRBJ1-2; D not resolved. The germline gives CDR1 KGHSY, CDR2 FQNENV. V was clipped by 5 bases and J by 4 bases, with 17 bases between them. The CDR3 has 15 residues.

The chain has TRBV18 and TRBJ1-4, with 9 bases fitting TRBD1. Germline loops: CDR1 KGHSH, CDR2 LQKENI. V shed 0 bases, J shed 2 bases, and the junction held 4 bases outside the gene matches. The CDR3 is 17 residues long. The DNA for the CDR3 is TGTGCCAGCTCACCACCGGTGGGACAGGGCACTAATGAAAAACTGTTTTTT. It yields the protein CASSPPVGQGTNEKLFF.

This clone was observed once. This chain links TRBV6-5 with TRBJ2-7, with D maybe TRBD2 (5 bases). The CDR3 totals 13 residues. Germline V CDR1 and CDR2: MNHEY, SVGAGI. V gave up 9 bases and J gave up 0 bases, with 12 bases separating them. CDR3 DNA: TGTGCCAGTTTGGACTGGAGCTCCTACGAGCAGTACTTC. Its protein is CASLDWSSYEQYF.

The V gene is TRBV5-5, the J gene TRBJ2-1; 7 bases line up with TRBD1. The CDR3 sequence is 14 residues long. Germline assignment: CDR1 SGHKS and CDR2 YYEKEE (reference sequence). V trimming: 2 bases; J trimming: 7 bases; junction bases outside the gene matches: 6. The CDR3 nucleotides read TGTGCCAGCAGCTTCCGACAGGGTCGGAATGAGCAGTTCTTC. Its translation is CASSFRQGRNEQFF.